Included here is one T cell receptor (beta chain) sequence, with context. It lacks a known antigen. No much larger clonotype is one base removed from it; base qualities were not supplied. This specimen belongs to a study of a mutant IDH1 vaccine in newly diagnosed glioma (dated by TCRdb to the early 2020s). Study-level background: Across visits V03 through V10, patients got a total of eight vaccinations, given in weeks 1, 3, 5, 7, 11, 15, 19 and 23. Vaccination started 4-6 weeks after radiotherapy alone, or was given together with temozolomide cycles in the groups whose treatment included chemotherapy. Of the 25 to 35 treated patients, 62.5% were male and roughly 40% were female, and a mean age of roughly 41 years was recorded. Six visits were used for peripheral blood collection: V03 (baseline), V05, V07, V10, V12 and V13. Before enrollment, most patients had been given radiochemotherapy with temozolomide as standard therapy, while the rest had received either radiotherapy alone or temozolomide alone. Longitudinal TCRB deep sequencing was done for about two dozen treated patients, wherever samples were available for exploratory analyses.

This specimen's time point label, per the study, means: week 23, last vaccination. Every vaccine dose consisted of 300 ug of a 20-mer mutant IDH1 peptide in Montanide, administered subcutaneously together with topical imiquimod. Newly diagnosed WHO grade 3 or 4 IDH1-mutant astrocytomas showing loss of nuclear ATRX were present in the donors. The samples were drawn from NOA16, a multicentre, single-arm, open-label phase I trial in Germany that tested a mutant IDH1 peptide vaccine in humans for the first time. Genomic DNA for TCRB sequencing was extracted from EDTA blood using the DNeasy Blood and Tissue Kit. The investigation overall reported the following: Immune responses induced by the vaccine were seen in roughly 95% of patients across multiple MHC alleles. Changes in the top peripheral T cell clonotypes picked up by TCRB sequencing did not appear to be linked to pseudoprogression. PBMC samples for TCRB deep sequencing were selected based on availability. According to the authors, sample limitations meant that analyses of patient blood samples could not be reproduced.

To prepare the library, the immunoSEQ multiplex PCR assay was applied. Rearranged TCR beta chain sequences were amplified using the hsTCRB Kit according to the manufacturer's protocol. Sequencing of TCRB libraries was carried out on an Illumina MiSeq. The paper's data handling went like this. Demultiplexing, trimming and gene mapping were performed with the kit vendor's proprietary platform. Here the immuneACCESS table is served through TCRdb, limited to in-frame sequences with V and J called. Missing clones are a known gap in these copies; in checked studies unresolved V genes cover under half, and the rest lacks a known reason. The DNA was the basis for D and trimming; V, J and clone size are from that table. Counted in this sample were 40,000 to 45,000 clones; 70% to 85% of them appeared once. The leading ten clones occupy 2% to 2.5% of the sample. The germline V gene (reference sequence) provides CDR1 SGHNT and CDR2 YYREEE. V gives up 3 bases and J gives up 6 bases, and the segment between their germline ends measures 11 bases. There are 13 amino acids in the CDR3, from cysteine to phenylalanine inclusive. Only the CDR3 region is kept as DNA, spanning 39 bases read in frame from base 1.

The chain was built from TRBV5-4 and TRBJ2-3; too little of a D gene remains to name it. This receptor was taken from a woman aged 18-30 years with glioma. Some clones in this sample may be carry-over from other donors' samples. This specimen consisted of PBMCs, obtained from a glioma patient whose treatment included an IDH1 peptide vaccine. The CDR3 region: CASSSLAEDTQYF. Here is the DNA: TGTGCCAGCAGCTCGCTTGCGGAGGATACGCAGTATTTT.